A selection of T cell receptor beta chains follows, all from one sample in a study of identical twins. One entry per CDR3 protein results from TCRdb running MiXCR on the 5' RACE reads. The table records about 330,000 distinct CDR3 sequences, roughly an eighth of them present only once. This sample also appeared in a second study, on yellow fever vaccine responses in identical twins.

Sequenced input: CD8+ T cells sorted from blood. These receptors all stem from a woman between 18 and 29 years old in good health. CDR3s include the opening cysteine and the closing phenylalanine or tryptophan. Each record gives: CDR3 length, V gene, D gene, clone size, J gene, CDR3 DNA, CDR3 protein. A D gene is named only where the DNA matches it firmly. Clone size is shown for a subset of rows, as once, few, many or a class of expanded clone.

16	TRBV27	TRBD2	-	TRBJ2-5	TGTGCCAGCAGTGAACTAGCGGGGGGGCCGGAAGAGACCCAGTACTTC	CASSELAGGPEETQYF
16	TRBV24-1	TRBD2	-	TRBJ2-5	TGTGCCACCAGTGATTTGGGTAGCGGGAGTTTTGAGACCCAGTACTTC	CATSDLGSGSFETQYF
13	TRBV18	-	-	TRBJ2-2	TGTGCCAGCTCAAAAACTCGCACCGGGGAGCTGTTTTTT	CASSKTRTGELFF
14	TRBV5-1	-	-	TRBJ2-7	TGCGCCAGCAGCTTGGCTGCCAGTGGCTACGAGCAGTACTTC	CASSLAASGYEQYF
14	TRBV7-9	TRBD1	-	TRBJ2-3	TGTGCCAGCAGCTTGACAGGGGCTCCTCATACGCAGTATTTT	CASSLTGAPHTQYF
17	TRBV29-1	-	few	TRBJ2-1	TGCAGCGTTGAAGATCCTGGGGCGGCACGCTCCTACAATGAGCAGTTCTTC	CSVEDPGAARSYNEQFF
13	TRBV27	-	-	TRBJ2-5	TGTGCCAGCAGTTTGGGTGATCAAGAGACCCAGTACTTC	CASSLGDQETQYF
15	TRBV12-3/TRBV12-4	-	few	TRBJ2-1	TGTGCCAGCAGTTTGGCCGACTACTCCCACAATGAGCAGTTCTTC	CASSLADYSHNEQFF
15	TRBV13	-	few	TRBJ1-1	TGTGCCAGCAGCCCAGAAGACAGGCCCAACACTGAAGCTTTCTTT	CASSPEDRPNTEAFF
14	TRBV10-3	-	-	TRBJ1-2	TGTGCCATCAGTGAGTCGACTAGGAACTATGGCTACACCTTC	CAISESTRNYGYTF